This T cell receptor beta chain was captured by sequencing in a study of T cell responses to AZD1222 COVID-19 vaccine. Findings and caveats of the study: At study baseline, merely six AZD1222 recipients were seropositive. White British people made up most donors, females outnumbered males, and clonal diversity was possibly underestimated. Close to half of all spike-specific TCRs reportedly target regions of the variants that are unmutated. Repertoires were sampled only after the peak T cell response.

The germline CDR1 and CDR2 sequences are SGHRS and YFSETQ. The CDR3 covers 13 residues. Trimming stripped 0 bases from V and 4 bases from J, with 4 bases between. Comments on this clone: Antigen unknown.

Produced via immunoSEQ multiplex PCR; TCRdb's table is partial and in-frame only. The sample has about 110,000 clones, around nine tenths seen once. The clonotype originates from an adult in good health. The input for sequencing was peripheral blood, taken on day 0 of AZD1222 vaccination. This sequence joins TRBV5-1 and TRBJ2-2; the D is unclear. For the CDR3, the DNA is TGCGCCAGCAGCTTGGGGGGCACCGGGGAGCTGTTTTTT. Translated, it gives CASSLGGTGELFF.